Detailed here is one T cell receptor (beta chain). These data come from a study of regulatory T cells in long-lasting Graves disease. Assembly of TCR beta libraries relied on iRepertoire HTBI primers together with Arm-PCR of CDR3 regions. The authors' processing: About 62 TRBV and 11 to 15 TRBJ segments were identified across samples. TCRdb called the multiplex PCR reads again in MiXCR, with one record for every CDR3 protein. TCRdb, rather than the study authors, made the V and J calls. The sample carries over 500,000 distinct CDR3 sequences, 15% to 20% recorded once. This CDR3 comprises 13 residues. The germline CDR1 and CDR2 sequences are DFQATT and SNEGSKA (reference sequence). Trimming left V 4 bases short and J 1 base short, with 10 bases between. Indicated time point: newly diagnosed GD, antithyroid drugs for less than 3 months. There was RNA extracted from PBMCs, and the TCR library was made from it.

This sample also appeared in a second study, on T cells in Graves' hyperthyroidism and ophthalmopathy.

Source: peripheral blood mononuclear cells (PBMCs), taken at new diagnosis, from a patient treated with antithyroid drugs. The TCR was taken from a man in his late teens or twenties with Graves disease. The chain is built from TRBV20-1 and TRBJ1-1; possible D gene TRBD1, 6 bases. As DNA, the CDR3 is TGCAGTGCTATCCAGGGGCCGAACACTGAAGCTTTCTTT. Protein product: CSAIQGPNTEAFF.